This T cell receptor (beta chain) was observed in a study of CD8+ T cells in alopecia areata. The sequencing template was cDNA reverse transcribed from extracted RNA. Using immunoSEQ multiplex PCR, the repertoire was profiled, and TCRdb retains in-frame clones only, with some absent. The profile shows some 42,000 clones, about nine tenths of them singletons. Indicated treatment: oral pan-JAK inhibitor, 5-10 mg twice daily. The CDR3 contains 12 residues. The ends were cut back, 3 bases at V and 6 bases at J, with 6 bases in the middle. In germline, CDR1 is MGHRA, CDR2 YSYEKL. The material sequenced was CD8+ T cells sorted from blood, taken at week 24, from a patient treated with tofacitinib. The chain joins TRBV4-1 to TRBJ2-1; D is undetermined. The sequence came from a human donor with alopecia areata. The CDR3 here is CASSQPSNEQFF. The CDR3 DNA follows: TGCGCCAGCAGCCAGCCTTCCAATGAGCAGTTCTTC.